The following is a T cell receptor (beta chain) sequence with its context. The antigen is unknown. The data derive from a study of monozygotic twins with cystic fibrosis. Points from the study as a whole: V usage most resembled the co-twin in 13 of 16 pairs. Monozygotic CF twins shared more identical nucleotide clonotypes than unrelated patients. Shared CDR3 numbers were not associated with age, concordance or severity.

Method: immunoSEQ multiplex PCR; TCRdb's copy keeps in-frame clones and lacks some. The data contain 20,000 or so clones, approximately 96% of them singletons. Germline V gives CDR1 SGHRS, CDR2 YFSETQ. The V and J ends lost 0 bases and 5 bases respectively, with 8 bases between them. There are 13 residues in the CDR3. This clonotype was obtained from a woman aged 30 to 39 with cystic fibrosis. The source material was blood. This sequence joins TRBV5-1 and TRBJ1-2, with D perhaps TRBD1 (5 bases). The CDR3 region has the DNA TGCGCCAGCAGCTTGGCGGGGCATTATGGCTACACCTTC. Translating gives CASSLAGHYGYTF. Supplemented by reference TRBV5-1 and TRBJ1-2, the full variable domain reads KAGVTQTPRYLIKTRGQQVTLSCSPISGHRSVSWYQQTPGQGLQFLFEYFSETQRNKGNFPGRFSGRQFSNSRSEMNVSTLELGDSALYLCASSLAGHYGYTFGSGTRLTVV.